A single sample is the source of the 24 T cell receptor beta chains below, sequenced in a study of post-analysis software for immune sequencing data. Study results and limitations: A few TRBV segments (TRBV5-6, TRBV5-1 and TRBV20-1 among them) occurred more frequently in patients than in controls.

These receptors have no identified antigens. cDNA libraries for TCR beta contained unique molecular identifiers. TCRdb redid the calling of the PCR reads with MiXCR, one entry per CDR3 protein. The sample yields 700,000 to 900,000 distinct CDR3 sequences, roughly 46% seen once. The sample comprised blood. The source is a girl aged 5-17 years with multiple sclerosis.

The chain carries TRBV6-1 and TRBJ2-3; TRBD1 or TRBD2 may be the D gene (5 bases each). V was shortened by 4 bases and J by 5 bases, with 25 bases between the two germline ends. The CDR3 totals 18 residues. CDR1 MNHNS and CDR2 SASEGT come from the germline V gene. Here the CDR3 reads CASSAAGTSFDGQDTQYF. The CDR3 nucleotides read TGTGCCAGCAGTGCGGCCGGGACCTCCTTTGATGGTCAAGATACGCAGTATTTT.

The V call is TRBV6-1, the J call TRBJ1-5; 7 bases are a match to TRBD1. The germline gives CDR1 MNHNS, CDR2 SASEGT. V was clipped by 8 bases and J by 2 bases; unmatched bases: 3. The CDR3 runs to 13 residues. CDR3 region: CASHRGGNQPQHF. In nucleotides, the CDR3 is TGTGCCAGCCACAGGGGCGGCAATCAGCCCCAGCATTTT.

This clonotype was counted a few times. This chain's CDR3 is CASSLPRGGHEQYF. Here the CDR3 DNA reads TGTGCCAGCAGCTTACCCAGGGGTGGCCACGAGCAGTACTTC. The chain combines TRBV7-8 with TRBJ2-7; D perhaps matches TRBD1 (6 bases). Trimming shortened V by 2 bases and J by 5 bases, and 13 bases separated the two germline ends. Per germline, CDR1 SGHVS and CDR2 FQNEAQ. This CDR3 is 14 amino acids long. Full variable domain (outside the CDR3, taken from reference TRBV7-8 and TRBJ2-7): GAGVSQSPRYKVAKRGQDVALRCDPISGHVSLFWYQQALGQGPEFLTYFQNEAQLDKSGLPSDRFFAERPEGSVSTLKIQRTQQEDSAVYLCASSLPRGGHEQYFGPGTRLTVT.

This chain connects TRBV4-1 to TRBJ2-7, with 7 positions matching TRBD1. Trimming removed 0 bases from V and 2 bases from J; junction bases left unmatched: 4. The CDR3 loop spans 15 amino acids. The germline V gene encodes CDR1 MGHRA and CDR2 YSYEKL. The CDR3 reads CASSQEWTGAYEQYF. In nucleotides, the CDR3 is TGCGCCAGCAGCCAAGAATGGACAGGCGCCTACGAGCAGTACTTC.

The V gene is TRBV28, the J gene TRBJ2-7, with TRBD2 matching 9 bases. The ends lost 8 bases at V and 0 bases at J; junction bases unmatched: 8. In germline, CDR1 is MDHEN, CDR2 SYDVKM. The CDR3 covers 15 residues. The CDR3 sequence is CASRDSGRNSYEQYF. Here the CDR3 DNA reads TGTGCCAGCCGGGATAGCGGGAGAAACTCCTACGAGCAGTACTTC.

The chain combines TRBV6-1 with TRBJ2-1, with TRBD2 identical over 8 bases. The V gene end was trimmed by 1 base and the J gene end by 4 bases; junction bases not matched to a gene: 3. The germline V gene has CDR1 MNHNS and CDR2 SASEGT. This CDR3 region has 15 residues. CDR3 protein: CASSEGAGGYNEQFF. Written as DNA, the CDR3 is TGTGCCAGCAGTGAAGGGGCGGGAGGTTACAATGAGCAGTTCTTC.

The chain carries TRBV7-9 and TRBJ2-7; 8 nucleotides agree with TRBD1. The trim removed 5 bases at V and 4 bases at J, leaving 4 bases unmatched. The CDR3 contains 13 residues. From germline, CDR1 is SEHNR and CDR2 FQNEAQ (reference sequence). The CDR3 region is CASSADREYEQYF. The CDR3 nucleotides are TGTGCCAGCAGCGCGGACAGGGAATACGAGCAGTACTTC.

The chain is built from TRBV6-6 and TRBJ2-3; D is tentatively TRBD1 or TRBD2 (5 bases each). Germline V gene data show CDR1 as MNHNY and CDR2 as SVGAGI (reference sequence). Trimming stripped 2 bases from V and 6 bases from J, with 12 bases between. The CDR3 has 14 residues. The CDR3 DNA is TGTGCCAGCAGTTACACAGCCCGGGGCGATACGCAGTATTTT. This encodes CASSYTARGDTQYF.

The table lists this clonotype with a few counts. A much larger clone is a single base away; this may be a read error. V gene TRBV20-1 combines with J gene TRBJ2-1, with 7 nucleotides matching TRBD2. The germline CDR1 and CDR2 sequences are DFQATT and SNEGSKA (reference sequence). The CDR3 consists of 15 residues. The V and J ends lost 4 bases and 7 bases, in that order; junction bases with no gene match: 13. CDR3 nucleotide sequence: TGCAGTGCTAAAAATCGGGCTAGCGGAGGGAATGAGCAGTTCTTC. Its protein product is CSAKNRASGGNEQFF.

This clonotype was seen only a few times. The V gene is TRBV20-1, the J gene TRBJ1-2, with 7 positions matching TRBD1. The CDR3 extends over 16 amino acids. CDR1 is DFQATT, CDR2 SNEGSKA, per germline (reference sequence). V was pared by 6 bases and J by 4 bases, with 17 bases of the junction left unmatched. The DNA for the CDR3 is TGCAGTGCGCGACAGGGAAGTAACCGGGGTGGCTATGGCTACACCTTC. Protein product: CSARQGSNRGGYGYTF.

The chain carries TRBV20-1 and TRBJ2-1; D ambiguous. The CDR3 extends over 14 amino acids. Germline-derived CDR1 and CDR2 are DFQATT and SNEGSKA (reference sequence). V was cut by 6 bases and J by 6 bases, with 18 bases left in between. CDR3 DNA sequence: TGCAGTGCGGTCGCGACTCTGCTACTCAATGAGCAGTTCTTC. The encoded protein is CSAVATLLLNEQFF.

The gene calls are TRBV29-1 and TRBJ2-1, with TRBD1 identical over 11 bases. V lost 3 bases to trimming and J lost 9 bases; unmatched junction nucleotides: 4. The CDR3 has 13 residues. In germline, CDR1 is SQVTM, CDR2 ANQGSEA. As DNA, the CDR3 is TGCAGCGTTGACGGACAGGGGGCGGGTGAGCAGTTCTTC. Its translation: CSVDGQGAGEQFF.

The CDR3 reads CSALRPAGYEQYF. The CDR3 nucleotides are TGCAGTGCTTTAAGACCAGCCGGCTACGAGCAGTACTTC. V is TRBV20-1 and J is TRBJ2-4; no clear D gene. Judging by the DNA end, TRBJ2-7 fits better; the J call may be wrong. Looked up from germline, CDR1 is DFQATT and CDR2 is SNEGSKA (reference sequence). This CDR3 is 13 amino acids long.

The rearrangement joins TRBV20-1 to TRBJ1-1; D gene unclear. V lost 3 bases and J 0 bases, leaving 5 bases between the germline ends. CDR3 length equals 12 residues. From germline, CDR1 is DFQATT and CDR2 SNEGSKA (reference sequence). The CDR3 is CSASGMNTEAFF. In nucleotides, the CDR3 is TGCAGTGCTAGCGGGATGAACACTGAAGCTTTCTTT.

The CDR3 DNA sequence: TGTGCTAGTGGTTTTACAGGGTACCCCTACGAGCAGTACTTC. Its protein product is CASGFTGYPYEQYF. The chain combines TRBV12-5 with TRBJ2-7; D perhaps matches TRBD1 (6 bases). Germline assignment: CDR1 LGHNT and CDR2 FRNRAP. V was pared by 3 bases and J by 2 bases, with 11 bases between. The CDR3 extends over 14 amino acids.

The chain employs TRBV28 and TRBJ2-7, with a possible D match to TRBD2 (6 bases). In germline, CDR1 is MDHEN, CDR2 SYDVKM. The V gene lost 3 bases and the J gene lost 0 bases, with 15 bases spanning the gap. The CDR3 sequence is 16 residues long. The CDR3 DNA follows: TGTGCCAGCAGTTTGGGATGGAAGGGACTCTCCTACGAGCAGTACTTC. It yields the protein CASSLGWKGLSYEQYF.

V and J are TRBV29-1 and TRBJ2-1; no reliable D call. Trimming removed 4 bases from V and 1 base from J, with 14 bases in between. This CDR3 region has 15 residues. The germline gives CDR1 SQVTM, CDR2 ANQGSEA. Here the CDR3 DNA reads TGCAGCGTTGGTTCAGCCCTCGGGTCCTACAATGAGCAGTTCTTC. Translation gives CSVGSALGSYNEQFF.

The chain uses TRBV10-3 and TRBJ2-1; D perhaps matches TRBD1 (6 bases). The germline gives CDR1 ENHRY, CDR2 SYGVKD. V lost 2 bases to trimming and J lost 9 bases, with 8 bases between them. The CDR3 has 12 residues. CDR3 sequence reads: CAISEGGGEQFF. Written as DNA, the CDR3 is TGTGCCATCAGTGAGGGGGGCGGTGAGCAGTTCTTC.

CDR3 nucleotide sequence: TGCAGCGCATTAGCGGGAGGGCCGGTCGATACGCAGTATTTT. This gives the protein CSALAGGPVDTQYF. V usage is TRBV29-1 and J usage is TRBJ2-3; TRBD2 matches 11 bases. Germline V gives CDR1 SQVTM, CDR2 ANQGSEA. The V gene end was trimmed by 7 bases and the J gene end by 6 bases; junction bases not matched to a gene: 9. The CDR3 sequence is 14 residues long.

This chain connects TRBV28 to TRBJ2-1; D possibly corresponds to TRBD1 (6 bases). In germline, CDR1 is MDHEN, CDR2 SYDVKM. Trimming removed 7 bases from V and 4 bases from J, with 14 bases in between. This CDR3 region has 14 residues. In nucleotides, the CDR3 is TGTGCCAGCAACCCCCTGGGACAATACAATGAGCAGTTCTTC. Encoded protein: CASNPLGQYNEQFF.

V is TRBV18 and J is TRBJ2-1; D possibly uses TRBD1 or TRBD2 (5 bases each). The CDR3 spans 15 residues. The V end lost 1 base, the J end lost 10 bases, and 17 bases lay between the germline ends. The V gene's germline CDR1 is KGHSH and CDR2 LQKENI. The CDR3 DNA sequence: TGTGCCAGCTCACCACTGTATAGGGCTGGGGACGAGCAGTTCTTC. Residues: CASSPLYRAGDEQFF.

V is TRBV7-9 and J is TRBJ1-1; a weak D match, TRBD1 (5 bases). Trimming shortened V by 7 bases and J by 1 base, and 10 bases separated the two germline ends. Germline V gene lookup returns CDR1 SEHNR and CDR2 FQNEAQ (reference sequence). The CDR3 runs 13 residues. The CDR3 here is CASTVGGNTEAFF. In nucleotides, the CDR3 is TGTGCCAGCACCGTTGGGGGGAACACTGAAGCTTTCTTT.

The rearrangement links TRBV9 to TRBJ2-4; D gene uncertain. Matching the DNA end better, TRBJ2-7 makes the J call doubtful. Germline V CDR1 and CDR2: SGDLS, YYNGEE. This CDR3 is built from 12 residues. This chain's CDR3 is CASSVLGGEQYF. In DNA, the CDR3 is TGTGCCAGCAGCGTACTGGGTGGCGAGCAGTACTTC.

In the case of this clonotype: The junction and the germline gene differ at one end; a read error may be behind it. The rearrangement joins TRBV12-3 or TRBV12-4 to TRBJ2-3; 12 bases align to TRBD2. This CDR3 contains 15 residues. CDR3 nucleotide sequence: TGTGCCAGCAGTCTAGCGGGAGGGAGGCCAGATACGCAGTATTTT. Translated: CASSLAGGRPDTQYF.